This is a list of T cell receptor beta chains from one sample in a study of identical twins. TCRdb re-derived calls from the 5' RACE reads in MiXCR, one entry per CDR3 protein. Of fewer than 650,000 distinct CDR3 sequences listed, about 7.1% are singletons. These data also featured in a second study, about yellow fever vaccine responses in identical twins.

Sequencing was performed on PBMCs. These receptor sequences come from a woman younger than 30 in good health. Both conserved end residues are part of each CDR3. The D gene is left open where the match is weak. Expanded clones get a size class; other rows say once, few or many, or leave the size out.

TRBV24-1	-	few	TRBJ2-3	TGTGCCACCAGTGGTTCGGGACGGAAAACAGATACGCAGTATTTT	CATSGSGRKTDTQYF
TRBV2	-	many	TRBJ1-3	TGTGCCAGCAGTGAAGGCCCGCCCGGCTCTGGAAACACCATATATTTT	CASSEGPPGSGNTIYF
TRBV27	-	few	TRBJ2-1	TGTGCCAGCATCGCGGGGACAAGCTCCTACAATGAGCAGTTCTTC	CASIAGTSSYNEQFF
TRBV28	-	-	TRBJ2-7	TGTGCCAGCAGTCCATCATTGGGGTTCCGGGACGACGAGCAGTACTTC	CASSPSLGFRDDEQYF
TRBV20-1	-	many	TRBJ2-7	TGCAGTGCCGTTCGAGGGGCGCGGTACGAGCAGTACTTC	CSAVRGARYEQYF
TRBV6-1	-	many	TRBJ2-6	TGTGCCAGCAGTCTGACCTCTGGGGCCAACGTCCTGACTTTC	CASSLTSGANVLTF
TRBV2	TRBD1	-	TRBJ1-1	TGTGCCAGCGTCACAGGGGGCGCGAGGACTGAAGCTTTCTTT	CASVTGGARTEAFF
TRBV28	-	many	TRBJ1-2	TGTGCCAGCAACTTAGGGGGTGACTATGGCTACACCTTC	CASNLGGDYGYTF
TRBV5-1	TRBD1	few	TRBJ1-2	TGCGCCAGCAGGCCAGGGGGCTCGGGAGGCTACACCTTC	CASRPGGSGGYTF
TRBV20-1	TRBD1	few	TRBJ2-2	TGCAGTGCCTCAGACAGGGGAGCAGGGGAGCTGTTTTTT	CSASDRGAGELFF
TRBV6-1	TRBD1	few	TRBJ2-2	TGTGCCAGCAGTGAACGTCAGGGGGCTTGGGTTGCCTACACCGGGGAGCTGTTTTTT	CASSERQGAWVAYTGELFF
TRBV20-1	-	few	TRBJ1-2	TGCAGTGCTACTACCTGGGCAGGGAACTACAACTATGGCTACACCTTC	CSATTWAGNYNYGYTF
TRBV6-1	-	few	TRBJ2-2	TGTGCCAGCAGTGCTCAGGGTTCAACCGGGGAGCTGTTTTTT	CASSAQGSTGELFF
TRBV20-1	TRBD2	many	TRBJ2-1	TGCAGTGCTAGAGTCCGGCTAGCGGGGAACTCCTACAATGAGCAGTTCTTC	CSARVRLAGNSYNEQFF
TRBV29-1	-	-	TRBJ2-2	TGCAGCGTTGTTGTGAAGGCCGGGGAGCTGTTTTTT	CSVVVKAGELFF
TRBV29-1	-	few	TRBJ2-1	TGCAGCGTTGCTTATGTTAGCGGATACAATGAGCAGTTCTTC	CSVAYVSGYNEQFF
TRBV6-1	-	few	TRBJ2-3	TGTGCCAGCACCGACGGACCGATAAGCACAGATACGCAGTATTTT	CASTDGPISTDTQYF
TRBV6-1	-	many	TRBJ1-1	TGTGCCAGCAGTAGCCCACGGGAGAACACTGAAGCTTTCTTT	CASSSPRENTEAFF
TRBV3-1	-	few	TRBJ2-1	TGTGCCAGCAGCCGCGGCGGGCGCCCGAATGAGCAGTTCTTC	CASSRGGRPNEQFF
TRBV5-1	-	many	TRBJ1-1	TGCGCCAGCAGCTTGTGGCAGTTGAACACTGAAGCTTTCTTT	CASSLWQLNTEAFF
TRBV7-9	-	few	TRBJ2-7	TGTGCCAGCAGCTTAGTTGGGTTATCCTACGAGCAGTACTTC	CASSLVGLSYEQYF
TRBV2	-	-	TRBJ1-6	TGTGCCAGCAGTGGGCAGGGGAGGACCTATAATTCACCCCTCCACTTT	CASSGQGRTYNSPLHF
TRBV5-1	-	many	TRBJ2-3	TGCGCCAGCAGCTTATGGCTTGGAAGCGATACGCAGTATTTT	CASSLWLGSDTQYF
TRBV3-1	-	-	TRBJ2-1	TGTGCCAGCAGCCAATTTCGGAATGAGCAGTTCTTC	CASSQFRNEQFF
TRBV5-8	-	-	TRBJ2-4	TGTGCCAGCAGCCCGAGGGGAGATTTAGCCAAAAACATTCAGTACTTC	CASSPRGDLAKNIQYF
TRBV25-1	-	many	TRBJ2-1	TGTGCCAGCAATGGCGGATACAATGAGCAGTTCTTC	CASNGGYNEQFF
TRBV7-6	TRBD2	many	TRBJ2-3	TGTGCCAGCAGCTTACTTAGCGGGAGCACAGATACGCAGTATTTT	CASSLLSGSTDTQYF
TRBV5-5	-	few	TRBJ2-7	TGTGCCAGCAGCTTTGGGGACATCGACTACGAGCAGTACTTC	CASSFGDIDYEQYF
TRBV28	TRBD1	-	TRBJ2-6	TGTGCCAGCAGTTTAGTTGTTCGGGGACAGGCTAACTCTGGGGCCAACGTCCTGACTTTC	CASSLVVRGQANSGANVLTF
TRBV7-9	-	-	TRBJ2-3	TGTGCCAGCAGCTTCCCCCCCCTGGGGGGGGCGGGAGATACGCAGTATTTT	CASSFPPLGGAGDTQYF
TRBV7-7	-	few	TRBJ2-5	TGTGCCAGCAGCTCGCAGGAGTCCCAAGAGACCCAGTACTTC	CASSSQESQETQYF
TRBV7-2	-	-	TRBJ2-5	TGTGCCAGCAGCTTATCGGTGGTAGAGACCCAGTACTTC	CASSLSVVETQYF
TRBV12-3/TRBV12-4	-	many	TRBJ2-4	TGTGCCAGCAGTTTCGGGACGGCCTCGGTGAGAAGGGAGTACTTC	CASSFGTASVRREYF
TRBV24-1	TRBD1	many	TRBJ2-1	TGTGCCACCAGTGATTCTAGGGACAGAACCTACAATGAGCAGTTCTTC	CATSDSRDRTYNEQFF
TRBV6-1	-	few	TRBJ2-2	TGTGCCAGCAGTGGATTAGCGGACCCCCAGGGAGGGGAGCTGTTTTTT	CASSGLADPQGGELFF
TRBV6-5	-	many	TRBJ2-1	TGTGCCAGCAGTTACCTTAGCGGTGGGGGGTACAATGAGCAGTTCTTC	CASSYLSGGGYNEQFF
TRBV20-1	TRBD1	-	TRBJ1-4	TGCAGTGCTAGAGGGGGGACAGTCGGTGAAAAACTGTTTTTT	CSARGGTVGEKLFF
TRBV12-3/TRBV12-4	TRBD2	many	TRBJ2-3	TGTGCCAGCACCCTGTCGGTAGCGGGTGGCCCCACAGATACGCAGTATTTT	CASTLSVAGGPTDTQYF
TRBV16	-	-	TRBJ1-2	TGTGCCAGCAGCCAATCTACGGAGGGCGGATACTACACCTTC	CASSQSTEGGYYTF
TRBV5-1	TRBD1	many	TRBJ2-2	TGCGCCAGCAGCTTGCAGGACAGGGCAGGCGGGGAGCTGTTTTTT	CASSLQDRAGGELFF
TRBV6-5	-	few	TRBJ1-3	TGTGCCAGCAGTTACACGTATGCAGCGCGCTCTGGAAACACCATATATTTT	CASSYTYAARSGNTIYF
TRBV11-2	-	many	TRBJ1-1	TGTGCCAGCAGCTTGCGAGGCGTGGGCACTGAAGCTTTCTTT	CASSLRGVGTEAFF
TRBV29-1	TRBD1	few	TRBJ1-2	TGCAGCGTTGAAGATGCGGGACAGGGGTGGGGCTACACCTTC	CSVEDAGQGWGYTF
TRBV12-3/TRBV12-4	TRBD2	few	TRBJ2-3	TGTGCCAGCAGTTTTCCCCAGCTAGCGGGAGGGCCAGTAGATACGCAGTATTTT	CASSFPQLAGGPVDTQYF